One TCR beta chain is described in this entry. Caucasian adults residing in Nashville, Tennessee made up all the donors. Each unsorted sample relied on about 90 million PBMCs as its source of genomic DNA. Only in-frame clones appear in the TCRdb table, and some are missing; sequencing was by immunoSEQ multiplex PCR. The table records hundreds of thousands of clones, approximately 71% of them present only once. This record comes from a study of shared clonotypes between healthy human individuals. The wider study: Contributing individuals were two females and a few males aged 18 to 49.

This CDR3 region has 17 residues. The sample consisted of PBMCs. The sequence came from a middle-aged woman in good health. Some clones in this sample may be carry-over from other donors' samples. This chain connects TRBV21-1 to TRBJ2-6. TRBV21-1 corresponds to a pseudogene. The CDR3 DNA sequence: TGTGCCAGCAGCGTCCTGCTACAACAAAGTCGGGCCAACGTCCTGACTTTC. This sequence encodes CASSVLLQQSRANVLTF.